Listed here are 26 T cell receptor beta chains from one sample, sequenced in a study of cytomegalovirus exposure and HLA in healthy donors. PCR amplification relied on 60 Vbeta primers (plus 13 Jbeta primers). Data came from immunoSEQ multiplex PCR; TCRdb stores just in-frame clones and leaves some out. The profile shows roughly 80,000 clones, under 85% of them singletons. The sequenced sample consisted of PBMCs. The receptor set was obtained from a woman aged 40 to 55 in good health and CMV-seropositive.

This clone was recorded only once. This chain joins TRBV19 and TRBJ2-7, with 8 nucleotides matching TRBD2. Unmatched junction bases numbered 5, after V lost 4 bases and J lost 0 bases. Germline V gene lookup returns CDR1 LNHDA and CDR2 SQIVND (reference sequence). The CDR3 totals 15 residues. The CDR3 sequence: CASSTGGTGSYEQYF. The CDR3 DNA reads TGTGCCAGTAGTACGGGAGGGACCGGCTCCTACGAGCAGTACTTC.

The rearrangement links TRBV7-9 to TRBJ2-7; 10 bases align to TRBD2. The junction had 6 bases not matched to a gene; V was cut back by 2 bases and J by 5 bases. Germline V gene data show CDR1 as SEHNR and CDR2 as FQNEAQ (reference sequence). This CDR3 spans 15 amino acids. The DNA for the CDR3 is TGTGCCAGCAGCTTAACTAGCGGGATACCCCACGAGCAGTACTTC. Its protein product is CASSLTSGIPHEQYF. The whole variable domain, filled in from reference TRBV7-9 and TRBJ2-7, reads DTGVSQNPRHKITKRGQNVTFRCDPISEHNRLYWYRQTLGQGPEFLTYFQNEAQLEKSRLLSDRFSAERPKGSFSTLEIQRTEQGDSAMYLCASSLTSGIPHEQYFGPGTRLTVT.

This chain uses TRBV4-3 with TRBJ1-1; possible D gene TRBD1, 6 bases. The CDR3 contains 17 residues. Per the germline V gene, CDR1 is LGHNA and CDR2 is YSLEER. The germline V and J ends were trimmed by 0 bases and 0 bases, with 14 bases remaining between them. The CDR3 here is CASSQDGGGPMNTEAFF. DNA for the CDR3: TGCGCCAGCAGCCAAGATGGCGGGGGCCCTATGAACACTGAAGCTTTCTTT.

This chain uses TRBV7-9 with TRBJ1-4, with a possible D match to TRBD1 (5 bases). The CDR3 consists of 14 residues. V shed 5 bases and J shed 7 bases, with 14 bases lying between them. In germline, CDR1 is SEHNR, CDR2 FQNEAQ (reference sequence). The CDR3 reads CASSRQGGSEKLFF. The CDR3 DNA reads as TGTGCCAGCAGCCGGCAGGGAGGAAGTGAAAAACTGTTTTTT.

This rearrangement joins TRBV6-1 to TRBJ1-2, with D possibly TRBD1 on 5 matching bases. Looked up from germline, CDR1 is MNHNS and CDR2 is SASEGT. The V and J ends lost 3 bases and 2 bases respectively, with 16 bases between them. CDR3 length: 16 amino acids. In DNA, the CDR3 is TGTGCCAGCAGTGACGGCCCGTGGAGGGGCAACTATGGCTACACCTTC. Translation: CASSDGPWRGNYGYTF.

The chain recombines TRBV7-6 with TRBJ2-7; 8 nucleotides line up with TRBD1. The CDR3 runs 12 residues. Germline V CDR1 and CDR2: SGHVS, FNYEAQ. The V and J ends lost 5 bases and 5 bases, in that order; junction bases with no gene match: 2. The CDR3 nucleotides are TGTGCCAGCAGCCTGGACAGGGACGAGCAGTACTTC. This encodes CASSLDRDEQYF.

V usage is TRBV7-2 and J usage is TRBJ1-2; D is undetermined. Germline V gives CDR1 SGHTA, CDR2 FQGNSA. Deletions cut 5 bases from V and 2 bases from J, with 6 bases between. The CDR3 is made up of 12 amino acids. CDR3 in amino acids: CASSVLNYGYTF. As DNA, the CDR3 is TGTGCCAGCAGCGTTCTGAACTATGGCTACACCTTC.

The V call is TRBV6-1, the J call TRBJ2-7, with 7 positions matching TRBD1. The V gene end was trimmed by 4 bases and the J gene end by 1 base; junction bases not matched to a gene: 7. CDR3 length equals 15 residues. The germline gives CDR1 MNHNS, CDR2 SASEGT. The CDR3 region has the DNA TGTGCCAGCAGTGGACGCTCGGGACAGTCCTACGAGCAGTACTTC. Its protein is CASSGRSGQSYEQYF.

This clone was seen a single time. The chain recombines TRBV5-1 with TRBJ2-5; D possibly corresponds to TRBD2 (5 bases). Germline lookup yields CDR1 SGHRS and CDR2 YFSETQ. CDR3 length equals 12 residues. V lost 1 base and J 5 bases, leaving 6 bases between the germline ends. In nucleotides, the CDR3 is TGCGCCAGCAGCTTGACGGGGGAGACCCAGTACTTC. Protein sequence: CASSLTGETQYF.

This rearrangement joins TRBV6-5 to TRBJ2-7; TRBD1 matches 11 bases. This CDR3 is 15 amino acids long. J lost 2 bases, V lost 5 bases, and 5 bases had no gene match. Germline V CDR1 and CDR2: MNHEY, SVGAGI. CDR3 in amino acids: CASSTRTGGPYEQYF. The DNA for the CDR3 is TGTGCCAGCAGTACTCGGACAGGGGGCCCCTACGAGCAGTACTTC.

The rearrangement joins TRBV4-2 to TRBJ1-6, with 7 bases matching TRBD1. The CDR3 is 17 residues long. Germline CDR1 and CDR2: LGHNA and YNFKEQ. J was trimmed by 0 bases and V by 2 bases; bases with no gene match: 4. CDR3 in DNA: TGTGCCAGCAGCCAATCCCACAGGGGCTCCTATAATTCACCCCTCCACTTT. Translated: CASSQSHRGSYNSPLHF.

The gene calls are TRBV6-1 and TRBJ1-3; D ambiguous. V was pared by 1 base and J by 1 base, with 8 bases between. Germline loops: CDR1 MNHNS, CDR2 SASEGT. The length of the CDR3 is 15 residues. The CDR3 region is CASSEVVRSGNTIYF. In nucleotides, the CDR3 is TGTGCCAGCAGTGAAGTAGTACGGTCTGGAAACACCATATATTTT.

The chain recombines TRBV5-1 with TRBJ1-1; 9 bases align to TRBD1. Germline values: CDR1 SGHRS, CDR2 YFSETQ. The CDR3 loop spans 14 amino acids. After removal of 4 bases from V and 11 bases from J, the junction contained 12 bases not matched to a gene. The CDR3 spells CASSQRLGTGTAFF. CDR3 bases: TGCGCCAGCAGCCAACGCCTCGGGACAGGGACCGCTTTCTTT. Full variable domain (remainder filled in from reference TRBV5-1 and TRBJ1-1): KAGVTQTPRYLIKTRGQQVTLSCSPISGHRSVSWYQQTPGQGLQFLFEYFSETQRNKGNFPGRFSGRQFSNSRSEMNVSTLELGDSALYLCASSQRLGTGTAFFGQGTRLTVV.

This clone was found a few times. The J gene is TRBJ1-4, the V gene TRBV18, with 9 nucleotides matching TRBD1. The CDR3 consists of 15 residues. V shed 5 bases, J shed 5 bases, and the junction held 6 bases outside the gene matches. Germline CDR1 and CDR2: KGHSH and LQKENI. The CDR3 region has the DNA TGTGCCAGCTCAATGCGGACAGGGGAGAATGAAAAACTGTTTTTT. Translation: CASSMRTGENEKLFF. The entire variable domain, with the rest obtained from reference TRBV18 and TRBJ1-4, is as follows: NAGVMQNPRHLVRRRGQEARLRCSPMKGHSHVYWYRQLPEEGLKFMVYLQKENIIDESGMPKERFSAEFPKEGPSILRIQQVVRGDSAAYFCASSMRTGENEKLFFGSGTQLSVL.

CDR3 nucleotide sequence: TGTGCCAGTAGTATCGGGCCGGGGAAACTGTTTTTT. Amino acids: CASSIGPGKLFF. This chain connects TRBV19 to TRBJ1-4, with D unresolved. The V end lost 3 bases, the J end lost 11 bases, and 10 bases lay between the germline ends. Per the germline V gene, CDR1 is LNHDA and CDR2 is SQIVND (reference sequence). The CDR3 extends over 12 amino acids.

V and J are TRBV15 and TRBJ1-1, with D tentatively TRBD1 (6 bases). CDR3 length equals 13 residues. Germline lookup yields CDR1 LNHNV and CDR2 YYDKDF (reference sequence). Trimming left V 4 bases short and J 5 bases short, with 11 bases between. The CDR3 is CATSNHRATEAFF. CDR3 DNA: TGTGCCACCAGCAACCACAGGGCAACTGAAGCTTTCTTT.

The chain carries TRBV9 and TRBJ1-4, with 7 bases lining up with TRBD1. Per the germline V gene, CDR1 is SGDLS and CDR2 is YYNGEE. Trimming at V came to 0 bases and at J to 8 bases, leaving 4 bases not matched to a gene. There are 14 residues in the CDR3. CDR3 residues: CASSVDRGREKLFF. The CDR3, as DNA: TGTGCCAGCAGCGTAGACAGGGGAAGGGAAAAACTGTTTTTT.

The chain uses TRBV5-4 and TRBJ2-5; 12 bases are shared with TRBD2. Germline CDR1 and CDR2: SGHNT and YYREEE (reference sequence). The CDR3 contains 15 residues. V lost 4 bases to trimming and J lost 5 bases; unmatched junction nucleotides: 6. In nucleotides, the CDR3 is TGTGCCAGCAGCCATCGACTAGCGGGGGTGGAGACCCAGTACTTC. Protein product: CASSHRLAGVETQYF.

This clone was counted a single time. V and J are TRBV28 and TRBJ2-1; TRBD2 agrees at 12 bases. CDR3 length: 15 residues. CDR1 and CDR2 from the germline V gene are MDHEN and SYDVKM. V was clipped by 8 bases and J by 9 bases; unmatched bases: 11. CDR3 sequence: CASLAPSGRAFEQFF. In nucleotides, the CDR3 is TGTGCCAGCCTGGCCCCTAGCGGGAGGGCCTTTGAGCAGTTCTTC.

The gene calls are TRBV12-5 and TRBJ1-2; the match to TRBD1 covers 7 bases. CDR1 is LGHNT and CDR2 is FRNRAP in the germline V gene. V lost 1 base to trimming and J lost 2 bases; unmatched junction nucleotides: 4. This CDR3 comprises 15 residues. CDR3 sequence reads: CASGLGGTANYGYTF. The CDR3 region has the DNA TGTGCTAGTGGTTTGGGCGGGACAGCCAACTATGGCTACACCTTC.

V gene TRBV4-1 combines with J gene TRBJ1-1; perhaps TRBD1 as D (5 bases). V was trimmed by 4 bases and J by 0 bases, leaving 15 bases between them. Germline-derived CDR1 and CDR2 are MGHRA and YSYEKL. The CDR3 is 16 residues long. The CDR3 reads CASSPPRTHMNTEAFF. CDR3 coding DNA: TGCGCCAGCAGCCCCCCTCGGACACACATGAACACTGAAGCTTTCTTT.

This clone was recorded a few times. The chain is built from TRBV19 and TRBJ1-1; TRBD1 aligns across 7 bases. Losses at the gene ends were 5 bases for V and 5 bases for J; bases not matched to a gene: 17. CDR1 LNHDA and CDR2 SQIVND come from the germline V gene (reference sequence). This CDR3 comprises 17 residues. For the CDR3, the DNA is TGTGCCAGTAGTCCCCGGGTGGGACAGCGCTTTTCGACTGAAGCTTTCTTT. Protein sequence: CASSPRVGQRFSTEAFF.

The chain joins TRBV7-2 to TRBJ1-1; 8 bases align to TRBD1. Germline V gene lookup returns CDR1 SGHTA and CDR2 FQGNSA. Trimming took 5 bases from V and 3 from J; bases not matched to a gene: 8. The CDR3 is 15 residues long. CDR3 bases: TGTGCCAGCAGCCGCTGGACAGGGCGAGACACTGAAGCTTTCTTT. Residues: CASSRWTGRDTEAFF.

The rearrangement uses TRBV5-8 and TRBJ2-7; D uncertain. The CDR3 length is 12 residues. V shed 0 bases and J shed 5 bases, with 6 bases lying between them. Germline CDR1 and CDR2: SGHTS and YDEGEE. This CDR3 reads CASSLVSDEQYF. CDR3 nucleotides: TGTGCCAGCAGCTTGGTATCGGACGAGCAGTACTTC.

The chain combines TRBV27 with TRBJ2-1; 9 positions match TRBD2. This CDR3 contains 14 residues. The V and J ends lost 5 bases and 9 bases, in that order; junction bases with no gene match: 8. Germline CDR1 and CDR2: MNHEY and SMNVEV (reference sequence). The CDR3 nucleotides read TGTGCCAGCAGTCGTGCGGGGGGGACGATTGAGCAGTTCTTC. It encodes CASSRAGGTIEQFF.

Regarding this clone: The conserved phenylalanine or tryptophan normally closing the CDR3 is absent here, so this likely arose from a read error. The chain couples TRBV30 to TRBJ1-5; the match to TRBD1 covers 7 bases. V was pared by 2 bases and J by 4 bases, with 8 bases of the junction left unmatched. The CDR3 contains 15 residues. From germline, CDR1 is GTSNPN and CDR2 SVGIG (reference sequence). The CDR3 loop reads CAWSKGATFNQPQHV. The CDR3 DNA reads as TGTGCCTGGAGTAAGGGGGCCACCTTTAATCAGCCCCAGCATGTT.